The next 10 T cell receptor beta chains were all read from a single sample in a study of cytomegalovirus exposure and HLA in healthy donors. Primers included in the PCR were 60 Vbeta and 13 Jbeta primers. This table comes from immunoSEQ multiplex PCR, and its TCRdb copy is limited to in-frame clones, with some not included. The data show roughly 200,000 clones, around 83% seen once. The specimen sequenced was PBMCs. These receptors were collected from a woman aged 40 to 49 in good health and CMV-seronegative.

CDR3 DNA sequence: TGTGCCAGCAGCCAAGTGGGGCGGACTGCGGGAGGGCCAAATACGCAGTATTTT. It encodes CASSQVGRTAGGPNTQYF. V usage is TRBV4-2 and J usage is TRBJ2-3; TRBD2 matches 9 bases. This CDR3 spans 18 amino acids. V shed 1 base and J 7 bases; nucleotides not matched to a gene: 15. Germline values: CDR1 LGHNA, CDR2 YNFKEQ.

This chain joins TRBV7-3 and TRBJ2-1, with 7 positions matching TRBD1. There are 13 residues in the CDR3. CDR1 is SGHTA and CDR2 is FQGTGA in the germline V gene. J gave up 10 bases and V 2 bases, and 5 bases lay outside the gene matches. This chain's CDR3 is CASSLDRALEQFF. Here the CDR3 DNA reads TGTGCCAGCAGCTTAGACAGGGCCTTAGAGCAGTTCTTC.

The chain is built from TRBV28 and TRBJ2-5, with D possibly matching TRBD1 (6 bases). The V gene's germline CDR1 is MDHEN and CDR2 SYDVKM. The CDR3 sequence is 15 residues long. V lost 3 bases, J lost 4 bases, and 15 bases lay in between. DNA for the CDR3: TGTGCCAGCAGTTTCGCCCGAGGGGACATAGAGACCCAGTACTTC. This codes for CASSFARGDIETQYF.

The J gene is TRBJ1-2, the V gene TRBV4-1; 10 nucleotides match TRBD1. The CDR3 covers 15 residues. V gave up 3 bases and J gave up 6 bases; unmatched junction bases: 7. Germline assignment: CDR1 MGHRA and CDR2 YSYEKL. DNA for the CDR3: TGCGCCAGCAGCCAGGGGGGACAGGGGAAGGATGGCTACACCTTC. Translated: CASSQGGQGKDGYTF.

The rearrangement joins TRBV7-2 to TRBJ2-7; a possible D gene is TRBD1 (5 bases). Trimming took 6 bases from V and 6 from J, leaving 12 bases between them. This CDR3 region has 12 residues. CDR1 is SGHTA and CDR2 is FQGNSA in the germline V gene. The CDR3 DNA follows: TGTGCCAGCAGTTCTAACAGGCTCGAGCAGTACTTC. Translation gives CASSSNRLEQYF.

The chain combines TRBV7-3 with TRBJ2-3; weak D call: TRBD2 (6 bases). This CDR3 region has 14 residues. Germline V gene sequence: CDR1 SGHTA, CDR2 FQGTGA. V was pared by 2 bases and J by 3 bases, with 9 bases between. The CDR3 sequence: CASSLRDSTDTQYF. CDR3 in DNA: TGTGCCAGCAGCTTACGGGACTCTACAGATACGCAGTATTTT.

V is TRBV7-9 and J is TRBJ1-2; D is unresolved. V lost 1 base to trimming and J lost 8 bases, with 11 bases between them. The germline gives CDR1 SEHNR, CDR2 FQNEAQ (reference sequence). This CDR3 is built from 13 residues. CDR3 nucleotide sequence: TGTGCCAGCAGCTTAGGAGCGCCGGAAGGCTACACCTTC. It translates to CASSLGAPEGYTF.

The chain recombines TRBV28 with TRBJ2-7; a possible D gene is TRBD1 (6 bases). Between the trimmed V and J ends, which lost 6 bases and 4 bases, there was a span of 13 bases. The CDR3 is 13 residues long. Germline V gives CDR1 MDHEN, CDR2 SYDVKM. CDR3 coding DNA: TGTGCCAGCAGGTGGACAGTCGGATACGAGCAGTACTTC. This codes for CASRWTVGYEQYF. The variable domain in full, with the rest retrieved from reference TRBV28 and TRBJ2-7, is DVKVTQSSRYLVKRTGEKVFLECVQDMDHENMFWYRQDPGLGLRLIYFSYDVKMKEKGDIPEGYSVSREKKERFSLILESASTNQTSMYLCASRWTVGYEQYFGPGTRLTVT.

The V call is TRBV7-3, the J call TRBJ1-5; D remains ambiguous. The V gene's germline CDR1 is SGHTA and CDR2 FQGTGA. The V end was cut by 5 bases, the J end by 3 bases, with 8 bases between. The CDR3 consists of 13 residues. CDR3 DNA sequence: TGTGCCAGCAGCCGGGAGGTCAATCAGCCCCAGCATTTT. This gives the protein CASSREVNQPQHF. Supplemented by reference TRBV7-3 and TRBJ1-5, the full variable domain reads GAGVSQTPSNKVTEKGKYVELRCDPISGHTALYWYRQSLGQGPEFLIYFQGTGAADDSGLPNDRFFAVRPEGSVSTLKIQRTERGDSAVYLCASSREVNQPQHFGDGTRLSIL.

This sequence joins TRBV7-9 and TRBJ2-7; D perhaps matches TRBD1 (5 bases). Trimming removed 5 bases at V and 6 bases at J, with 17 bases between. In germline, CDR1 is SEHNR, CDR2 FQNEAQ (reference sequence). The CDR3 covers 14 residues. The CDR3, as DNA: TGTGCCAGCAGCCCTGACAGCCGCCTCGGCGAGCAGTACTTC. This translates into CASSPDSRLGEQYF.